The clone carrying this T cell receptor (beta chain) was observed a handful of times. TCRdb independently ran MiXCR on the RACE reads; one entry per CDR3 protein. In the table there are some 100,000 distinct CDR3 sequences, about 9% of which are singletons. The data belong to a study of human T cells and chemical hapten exposure. Whole-study context: Women made up most patients, who had alopecia areata, totalis or universalis.

Germline V gene sequence: CDR1 MNHNS, CDR2 SASEGT. The CDR3 has 17 residues. Trimming at V came to 4 bases and at J to 1 base, leaving 5 bases not matched to a gene. Time point: patch test 2, 6 weeks after DPC sensitization. As to treatment: therapeutic diphenylcyclopropenone sensitization with weekly scalp DPC. V gene TRBV6-1 combines with J gene TRBJ2-5, with TRBD2 matching 14 bases. The clonotype was recovered from a woman between 40 and 50 years old with alopecia areata. Some clones in this sample may be carry-over from other donors' samples. The sequences come from whole blood, collected in connection with sensitization to the hapten diphenylcyclopropenone (DPC). In DNA, the CDR3 is TGTGCCAGCAGTGTCGGACTAGCGGGAGGAGGCCAAGAGACCCAGTACTTC. This encodes CASSVGLAGGGQETQYF.